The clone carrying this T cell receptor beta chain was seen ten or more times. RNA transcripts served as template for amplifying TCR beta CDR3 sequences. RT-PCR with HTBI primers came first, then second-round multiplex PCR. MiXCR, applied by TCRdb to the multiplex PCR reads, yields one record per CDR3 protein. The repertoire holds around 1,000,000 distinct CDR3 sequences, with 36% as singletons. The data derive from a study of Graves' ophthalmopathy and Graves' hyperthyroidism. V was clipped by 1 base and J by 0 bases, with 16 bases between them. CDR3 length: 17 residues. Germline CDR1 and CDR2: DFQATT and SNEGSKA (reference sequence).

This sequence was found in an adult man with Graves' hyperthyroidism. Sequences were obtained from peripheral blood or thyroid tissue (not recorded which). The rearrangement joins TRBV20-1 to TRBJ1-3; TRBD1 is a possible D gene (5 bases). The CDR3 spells CSARAIRDGTSGNTIYF. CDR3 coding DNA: TGCAGTGCTAGAGCGATCCGGGACGGGACCTCTGGAAACACCATATATTTT.